The 5 T cell receptor beta chains below all came from one sample that was sequenced in a study of T cell repertoires in cytomegalovirus infection. TCRdb itself ran the reads through MiXCR, one entry per CDR3 protein. The sample contains some 300,000 distinct CDR3 sequences, roughly 9.3% of which appear only once. The sample was PBMCs. These receptors were collected from a human donor in good health (CMV status not recorded). Some clones in this sample may be carry-over from other donors' samples.

This clonotype came up a few times. V usage is TRBV27 and J usage is TRBJ2-3; unclear D gene. Germline V gives CDR1 MNHEY, CDR2 SMNVEV (reference sequence). This CDR3 has 11 amino acids. Trimming pared 8 bases from V and 6 bases from J, leaving 9 bases between. The CDR3 DNA reads TGTGCCAGCGGATTGGAGGATACGCAGTATTTT. Its translation: CASGLEDTQYF.

The chain links TRBV5-5 to TRBJ2-2, with TRBD2 matching over 11 bases. CDR1 and CDR2 (germline): SGHKS, YYEKEE (reference sequence). The CDR3 length is 16 residues. Trimming took 4 bases from V and 5 from J; bases not matched to a gene: 7. The CDR3, as DNA: TGTGCCAGCAGCGATCGACTAGCGGGGCATACCGGGGAGCTGTTTTTT. It specifies CASSDRLAGHTGELFF.

This CDR3 reads CSVEEGRGGYGYTF. CDR3 sequence (DNA): TGCAGCGTTGAAGAGGGCAGGGGCGGCTATGGCTACACCTTC. The rearrangement joins TRBV29-1 to TRBJ1-2; weak D call: TRBD1 (6 bases). Germline assignment: CDR1 SQVTM and CDR2 ANQGSEA. With 0 bases removed from V and 4 bases from J, the gap between germline ends came to 12 bases. This CDR3 comprises 14 residues.

Many counts were recorded for this clonotype. The chain carries TRBV11-3 and TRBJ1-6; D unresolved. The CDR3 is made up of 13 amino acids. In germline, CDR1 is SGHNT, CDR2 YENEEA. The V end lost 0 bases, the J end lost 8 bases, and 5 bases lay between the germline ends. The CDR3 nucleotides are TGTGCCAGCAGCTTAGACCTTTATTCACCCCTCCACTTT. As protein: CASSLDLYSPLHF.

The chain employs TRBV15 and TRBJ1-2; possible D gene TRBD1, 6 bases. Trimming pared 1 base from V and 5 bases from J, leaving 14 bases between. The CDR3 is 15 residues long. Germline-derived CDR1 and CDR2 are LNHNV and YYDKDF (reference sequence). The CDR3 sequence: CATSRGRAGEYGYTF. DNA for the CDR3: TGTGCCACCAGCAGAGGAAGGGCAGGGGAGTATGGCTACACCTTC.